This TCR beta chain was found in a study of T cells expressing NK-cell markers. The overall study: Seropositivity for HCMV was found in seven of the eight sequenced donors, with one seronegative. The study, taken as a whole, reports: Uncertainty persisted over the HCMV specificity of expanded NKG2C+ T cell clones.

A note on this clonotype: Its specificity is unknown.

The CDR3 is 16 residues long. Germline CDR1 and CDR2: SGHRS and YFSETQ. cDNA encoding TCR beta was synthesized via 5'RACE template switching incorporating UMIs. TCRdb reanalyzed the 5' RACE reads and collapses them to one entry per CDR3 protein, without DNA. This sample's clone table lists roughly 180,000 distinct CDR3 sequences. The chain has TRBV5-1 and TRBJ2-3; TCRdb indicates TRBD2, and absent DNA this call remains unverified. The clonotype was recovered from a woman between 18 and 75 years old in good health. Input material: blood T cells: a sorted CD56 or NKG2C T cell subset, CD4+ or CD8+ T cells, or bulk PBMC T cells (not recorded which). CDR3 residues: CASSLPSGRAGDTQYF.